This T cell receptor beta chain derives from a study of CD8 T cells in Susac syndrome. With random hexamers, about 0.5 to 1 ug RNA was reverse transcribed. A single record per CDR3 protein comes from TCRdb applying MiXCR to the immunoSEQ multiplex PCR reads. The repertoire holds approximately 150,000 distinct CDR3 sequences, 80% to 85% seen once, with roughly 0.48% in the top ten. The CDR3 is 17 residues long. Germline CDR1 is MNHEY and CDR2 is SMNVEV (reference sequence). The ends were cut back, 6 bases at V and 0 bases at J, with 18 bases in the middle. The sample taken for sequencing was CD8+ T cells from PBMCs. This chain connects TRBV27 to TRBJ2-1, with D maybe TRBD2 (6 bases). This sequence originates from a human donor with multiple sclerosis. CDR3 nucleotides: TGTGCCAGCAGGGGACGTCTAGCGCCGAGCTCCTACAATGAGCAGTTCTTC. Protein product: CASRGRLAPSSYNEQFF.